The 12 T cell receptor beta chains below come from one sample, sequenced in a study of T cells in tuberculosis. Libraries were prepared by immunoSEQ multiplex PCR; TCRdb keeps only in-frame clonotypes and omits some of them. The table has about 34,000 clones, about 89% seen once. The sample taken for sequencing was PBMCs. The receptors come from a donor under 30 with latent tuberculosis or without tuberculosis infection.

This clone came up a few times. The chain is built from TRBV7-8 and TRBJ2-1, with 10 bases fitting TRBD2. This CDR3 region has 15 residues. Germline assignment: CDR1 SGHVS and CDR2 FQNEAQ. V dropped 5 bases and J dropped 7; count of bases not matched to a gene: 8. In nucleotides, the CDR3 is TGTGCCAGCAGCATCGGGGCTAGCGGGAGAAATGAGCAGTTCTTC. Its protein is CASSIGASGRNEQFF.

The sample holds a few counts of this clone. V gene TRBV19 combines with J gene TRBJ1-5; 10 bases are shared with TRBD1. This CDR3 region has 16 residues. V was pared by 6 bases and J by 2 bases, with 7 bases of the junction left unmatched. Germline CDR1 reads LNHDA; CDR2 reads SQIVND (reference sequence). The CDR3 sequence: CASSLDRGYGNQPQHF. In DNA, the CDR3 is TGTGCCAGTAGCCTGGACAGGGGGTATGGCAATCAGCCCCAGCATTTT.

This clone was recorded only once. CDR3 amino acids: CASSLVLGHPNTEAFF. The DNA of the CDR3 is TGTGCCAGCAGCTTAGTTCTTGGCCATCCGAACACTGAAGCTTTCTTT. The chain combines TRBV7-9 with TRBJ1-1; D uncertain. V lost 1 base and J lost 1, with 13 bases in between. CDR1 SEHNR and CDR2 FQNEAQ come from the germline V gene (reference sequence). CDR3 length: 16 residues.

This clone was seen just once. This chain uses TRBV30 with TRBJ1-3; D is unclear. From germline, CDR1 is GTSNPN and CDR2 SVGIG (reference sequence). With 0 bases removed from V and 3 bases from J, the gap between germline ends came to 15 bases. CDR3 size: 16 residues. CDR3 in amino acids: CAWSVLEGSNGNTIYF. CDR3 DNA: TGTGCCTGGAGTGTACTTGAGGGTAGTAATGGAAACACCATATATTTT.

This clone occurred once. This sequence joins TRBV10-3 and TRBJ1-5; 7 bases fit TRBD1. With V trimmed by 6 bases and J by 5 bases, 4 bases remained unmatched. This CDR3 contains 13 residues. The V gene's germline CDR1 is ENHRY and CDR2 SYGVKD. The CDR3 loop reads CAIRGTVDQPQHF. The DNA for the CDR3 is TGTGCCATCAGGGGGACAGTCGATCAGCCCCAGCATTTT.

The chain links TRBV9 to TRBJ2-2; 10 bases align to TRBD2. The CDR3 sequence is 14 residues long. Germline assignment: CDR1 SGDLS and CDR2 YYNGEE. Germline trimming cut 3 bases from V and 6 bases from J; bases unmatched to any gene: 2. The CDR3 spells CASSASGSPGELFF. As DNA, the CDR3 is TGTGCCAGCAGCGCTAGCGGGAGTCCCGGGGAGCTGTTTTTT.

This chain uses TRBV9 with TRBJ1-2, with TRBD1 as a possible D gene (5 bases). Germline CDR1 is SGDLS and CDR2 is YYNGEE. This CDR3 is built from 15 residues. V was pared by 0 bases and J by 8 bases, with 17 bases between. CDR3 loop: CASSVGAGPSWGYTF. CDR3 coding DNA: TGTGCCAGCAGCGTAGGGGCAGGGCCAAGTTGGGGCTACACCTTC.

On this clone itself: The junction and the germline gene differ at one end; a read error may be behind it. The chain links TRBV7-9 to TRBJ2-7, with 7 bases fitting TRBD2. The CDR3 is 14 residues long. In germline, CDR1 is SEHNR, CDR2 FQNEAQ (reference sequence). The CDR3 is CASSHTLGDYKQYF. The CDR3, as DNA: TGTGCCAGCAGCCATACCCTGGGGGACTACAAGCAGTACTTC.

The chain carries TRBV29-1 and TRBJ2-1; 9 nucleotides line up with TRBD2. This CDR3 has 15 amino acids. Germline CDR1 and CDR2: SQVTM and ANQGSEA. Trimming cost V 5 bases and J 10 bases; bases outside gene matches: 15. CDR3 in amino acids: CSVQIVQGLALEQFF. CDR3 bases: TGCAGCGTTCAGATCGTTCAAGGACTAGCGCTAGAGCAGTTCTTC.

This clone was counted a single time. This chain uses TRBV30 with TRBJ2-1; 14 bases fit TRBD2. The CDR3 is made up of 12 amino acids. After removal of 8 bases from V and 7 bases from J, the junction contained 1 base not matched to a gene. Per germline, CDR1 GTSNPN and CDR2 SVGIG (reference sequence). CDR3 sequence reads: CAGTSGRNEQFF. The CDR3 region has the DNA TGTGCCGGGACTAGCGGGAGAAATGAGCAGTTCTTC.

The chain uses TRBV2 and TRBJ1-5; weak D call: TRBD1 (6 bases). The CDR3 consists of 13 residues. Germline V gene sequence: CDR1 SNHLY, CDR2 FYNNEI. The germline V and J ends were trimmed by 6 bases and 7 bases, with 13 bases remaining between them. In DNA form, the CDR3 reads TGTGCCAGCAGCCAAGGGGGTAACCAGCCCCAGCATTTT. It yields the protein CASSQGGNQPQHF.

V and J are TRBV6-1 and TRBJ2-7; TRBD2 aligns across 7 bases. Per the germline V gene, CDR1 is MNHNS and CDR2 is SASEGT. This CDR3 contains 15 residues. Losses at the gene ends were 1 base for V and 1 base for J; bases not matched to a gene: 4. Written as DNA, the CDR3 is TGTGCCAGCAGTGAAGGCGCAGCGGGGTCCTACGAGCAGTACTTC. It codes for CASSEGAAGSYEQYF.